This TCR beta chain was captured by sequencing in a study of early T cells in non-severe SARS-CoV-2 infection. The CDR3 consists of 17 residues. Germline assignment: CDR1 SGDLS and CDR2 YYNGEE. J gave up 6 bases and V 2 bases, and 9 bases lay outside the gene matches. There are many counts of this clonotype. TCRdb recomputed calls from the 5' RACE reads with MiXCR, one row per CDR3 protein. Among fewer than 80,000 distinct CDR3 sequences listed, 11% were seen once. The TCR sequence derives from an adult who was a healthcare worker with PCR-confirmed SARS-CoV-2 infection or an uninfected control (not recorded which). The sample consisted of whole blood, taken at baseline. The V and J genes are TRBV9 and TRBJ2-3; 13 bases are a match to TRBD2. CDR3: CASSVSSGTSGVDTQYF. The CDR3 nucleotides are TGTGCCAGCAGCGTGAGCTCCGGGACTAGCGGGGTGGATACGCAGTATTTT.